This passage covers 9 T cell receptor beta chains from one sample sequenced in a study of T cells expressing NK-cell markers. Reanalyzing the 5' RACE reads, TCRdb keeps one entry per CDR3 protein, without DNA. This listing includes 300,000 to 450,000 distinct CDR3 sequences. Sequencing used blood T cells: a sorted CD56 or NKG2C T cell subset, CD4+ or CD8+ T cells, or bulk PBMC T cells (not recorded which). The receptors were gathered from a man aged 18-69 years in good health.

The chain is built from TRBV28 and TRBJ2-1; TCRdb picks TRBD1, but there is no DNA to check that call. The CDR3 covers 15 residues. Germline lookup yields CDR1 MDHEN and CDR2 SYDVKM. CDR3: CASSSRGRGNNEQFF. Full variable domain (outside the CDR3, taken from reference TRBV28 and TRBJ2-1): DVKVTQSSRYLVKRTGEKVFLECVQDMDHENMFWYRQDPGLGLRLIYFSYDVKMKEKGDIPEGYSVSREKKERFSLILESASTNQTSMYLCASSSRGRGNNEQFFGPGTRLTVL.

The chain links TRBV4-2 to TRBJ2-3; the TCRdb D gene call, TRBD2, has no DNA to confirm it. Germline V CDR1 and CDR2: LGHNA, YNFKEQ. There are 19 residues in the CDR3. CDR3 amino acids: CASSQEFPSGGVYTDTQYF.

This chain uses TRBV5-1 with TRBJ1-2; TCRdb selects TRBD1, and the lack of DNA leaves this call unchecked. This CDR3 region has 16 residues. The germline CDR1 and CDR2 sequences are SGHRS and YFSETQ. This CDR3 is CASSLVGAPYDYGYTF.

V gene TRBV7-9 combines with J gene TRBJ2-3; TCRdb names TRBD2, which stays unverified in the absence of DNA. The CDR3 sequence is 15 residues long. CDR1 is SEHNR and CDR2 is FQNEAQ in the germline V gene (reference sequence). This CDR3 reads CASSSQLAGTDTQYF. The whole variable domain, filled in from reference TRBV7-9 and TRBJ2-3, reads DTGVSQNPRHKITKRGQNVTFRCDPISEHNRLYWYRQTLGQGPEFLTYFQNEAQLEKSRLLSDRFSAERPKGSFSTLEIQRTEQGDSAMYLCASSSQLAGTDTQYFGPGTRLTVL.

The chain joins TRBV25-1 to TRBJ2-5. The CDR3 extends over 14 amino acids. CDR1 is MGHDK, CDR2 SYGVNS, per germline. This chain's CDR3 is CASSEWSGKETQYF.

The CDR3 loop is CASRWGGTNYGYTF. This chain uses TRBV28 with TRBJ1-2; TCRdb proposes TRBD1, but this gene call is untestable without DNA. The CDR3 totals 14 residues. CDR1 is MDHEN, CDR2 SYDVKM, per germline.

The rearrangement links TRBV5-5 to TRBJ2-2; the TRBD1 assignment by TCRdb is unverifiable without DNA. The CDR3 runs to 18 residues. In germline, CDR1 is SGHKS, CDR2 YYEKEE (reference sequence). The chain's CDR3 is CASSSRAAWQGNTGELFF.

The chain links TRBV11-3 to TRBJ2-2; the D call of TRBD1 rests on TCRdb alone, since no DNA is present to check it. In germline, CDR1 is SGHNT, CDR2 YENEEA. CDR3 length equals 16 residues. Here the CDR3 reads CASSLMGQGYTGELFF. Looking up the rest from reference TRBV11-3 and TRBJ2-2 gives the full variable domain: EAGVVQSPRYKIIEKKQPVAFWCNPISGHNTLYWYLQNLGQGPELLIRYENEEAVDDSQLPKDRFSAERLKGVDSTLKIQPAELGDSAVYLCASSLMGQGYTGELFFGEGSRLTVL.

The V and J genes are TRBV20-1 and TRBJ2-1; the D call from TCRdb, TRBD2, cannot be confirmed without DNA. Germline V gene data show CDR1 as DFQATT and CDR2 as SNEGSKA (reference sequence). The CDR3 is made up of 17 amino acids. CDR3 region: CSARDPLLSGGNNEQFF.